These T cell receptor beta chains were read from a single sample in a study of vaccination effects on CD4 cells after COVID-19. Measured with immunoSEQ multiplex PCR; TCRdb has only the in-frame clones, and not every one. Among about 32,000 clones listed, 72% were seen once. Their antigen targets remain unknown. Specimen: CD4+ T cells from PBMCs cultured with HCoV-229E spike peptides, collected after COVID-19 vaccination. Receptors originate from a human donor who received a COVID-19 vaccine. CDR3s include the opening cysteine and the closing phenylalanine or tryptophan. The D gene is left open where the match is weak. A row's size may be missing; if present it is once, few, many or a size class.

D	V	size	J	CDR3	DNA
TRBD2	TRBV15	.	TRBJ2-5	CATSRGGAGGPWETQYF	TGTGCCACCAGCAGAGGGGGAGCGGGGGGGCCTTGGGAGACCCAGTACTTC
TRBD2	TRBV6-5	.	TRBJ2-5	CASSPPRGRVETQYF	TGTGCCAGCAGTCCCCCCCGGGGGAGGGTGGAGACCCAGTACTTC
TRBD1	TRBV20-1	.	TRBJ2-7	CSASSTGVPYEQYF	TGCAGTGCTAGTTCGACAGGGGTCCCCTACGAGCAGTACTTC
TRBD2	TRBV11-2	.	TRBJ2-1	CASSSGLAGYNEQFF	TGTGCCAGCAGCTCCGGACTAGCGGGATACAATGAGCAGTTCTTC
TRBD2	TRBV6-5	few	TRBJ2-7	CASSYTSGTGYEQYF	TGTGCCAGCAGCTACACGAGCGGGACTGGCTACGAGCAGTACTTC
TRBD1	TRBV5-1	.	TRBJ2-1	CASSQQGTSRQFF	TGCGCCAGCTCGCAACAGGGGACATCCCGGCAGTTCTTC
.	TRBV30	.	TRBJ1-2	CASSLWDGYTF	TGTGCCTCCTCCTTGTGGGATGGCTACACCTTC
.	TRBV18	.	TRBJ1-5	CASSPFGRTVNQPQHF	TGTGCCAGCTCACCTTTTGGCCGAACAGTAAATCAGCCCCAGCATTTT
TRBD1	TRBV5-1	once	TRBJ2-3	CASSLGQAPDTQYF	TGCGCCAGCAGCCTTGGACAGGCCCCAGATACGCAGTATTTT
.	TRBV3-1/TRBV3-2	few	TRBJ1-2	CASTSTWDEGYTF	TGTGCCAGCACCTCAACTTGGGACGAGGGCTACACCTTC
TRBD1	TRBV19	.	TRBJ2-1	CASSRGPLGGNEQFF	TGTGCCAGTTCCAGGGGGCCTCTGGGCGGTAATGAGCAGTTCTTC
.	TRBV3-1/TRBV3-2	.	TRBJ2-1	CASSLTDSSYNEQFF	TGTGCCAGCAGTTTGACAGATAGCTCCTACAATGAGCAGTTCTTC
.	TRBV6-5	.	TRBJ1-1	CASSPLIGNTEAFF	TGTGCCAGCAGCCCCCTCATTGGGAACACTGAAGCTTTCTTT
.	TRBV6-6	.	TRBJ2-2	CASSYERTGELFF	TGTGCCAGCAGTTACGAGCGGACCGGGGAGCTGTTTTTT
.	TRBV6-7	.	TRBJ2-1	CASSQQGSVERGTEQFF	TGTGCCAGCAGCCAACAAGGCTCGGTGGAAAGGGGAACAGAGCAGTTCTTC
TRBD1	TRBV25-1	.	TRBJ2-5	CASSVTGAETQYF	TGTGCCAGCAGTGTGACAGGGGCGGAGACCCAGTACTTC
TRBD2	TRBV20-1	.	TRBJ2-5	CSASLAGGETQYF	TGCAGTGCTAGTCTAGCGGGAGGAGAGACCCAGTACTTC
.	TRBV18	once	TRBJ1-3	CASSQGSVSGNTIYF	TGTGCCAGCTCACAGGGATCGGTCTCTGGAAACACCATATATTTT
.	TRBV6-5	.	TRBJ2-7	CASRLTYEQYF	TGTGCCAGCAGGCTTACCTACGAGCAGTACTTC
TRBD2	TRBV6-4	.	TRBJ2-1	CASSDSAGGYNEQFF	TGTGCCAGCAGTGACTCAGCGGGGGGGTACAATGAGCAGTTCTTC
.	TRBV30	.	TRBJ1-1	CAWSVAMNTEAFF	TGTGCCTGGAGTGTGGCCATGAACACTGAAGCTTTCTTT
.	TRBV2	few	TRBJ2-1	CASRANYNEQFF	TGTGCCAGCAGGGCAAACTACAATGAGCAGTTCTTC
.	TRBV30	.	TRBJ1-2	CAWGVGGYTF	TGTGCCTGGGGCGTGGGTGGCTACACCTTC
.	TRBV2	few	TRBJ1-6	CASSVRASSNSPLHF	TGTGCCAGCAGTGTCCGGGCCTCAAGCAATTCACCCCTCCACTTT
.	TRBV7-8	few	TRBJ1-2	CASSLDVQSYTF	TGTGCCAGCAGCTTAGACGTACAGTCCTACACCTTC
.	TRBV4-1	few	TRBJ1-1	CASSQQGVDTEAFF	TGCGCCAGCAGCCAACAGGGAGTAGACACTGAAGCTTTCTTT
.	TRBV2	.	TRBJ2-3	CAAGLPIGSTQYF	TGTGCCGCCGGACTGCCGATCGGGTCTACGCAGTATTTT
.	TRBV10-2	.	TRBJ2-3	CASTSLDTQYF	TGCGCCAGCACCTCTCTGGATACGCAGTATTTT
.	TRBV6-8	.	TRBJ2-3	CASSYSAGRADTQYF	TGTGCCAGCAGTTACTCCGCGGGACGGGCAGATACGCAGTATTTT
TRBD1	TRBV6-5	.	TRBJ1-1	CASSYGTGGGNTEAFF	TGTGCCAGCAGTTACGGCACAGGGGGCGGTAACACTGAAGCTTTCTTT
.	TRBV3-1/TRBV3-2	few	TRBJ1-1	CASSQSGAKSTEAFF	TGTGCCAGCAGCCAATCCGGGGCCAAGAGCACTGAAGCTTTCTTT